A selection of T cell receptor beta chains follows, all from one sample in a study of cytomegalovirus exposure and HLA in healthy donors. Some clones are missing from TCRdb's copy, which holds only in-frame ones; the method was immunoSEQ multiplex PCR. The table lists 95,000 to 100,000 clones, 76% of them singletons, with approximately 2% in the top ten. Sample: PBMCs. These receptor sequences come from a man aged 35-49 years in good health and CMV-seronegative. Both conserved end residues are part of each CDR3. Each record gives: V gene, clone size, J gene, D gene, CDR3 DNA, CDR3 protein. D genes are given only for firm matches. Clone size is given for some rows only: seen once, a few or many times, or a class if the clone is expanded.

V gene: TRBV4-1; clone size: .; J gene: TRBJ1-2; D gene: TRBD1; CDR3 DNA: TGCGCCAGCAGCCTACGGACAGGGCGAGGCTATGGCTACACCTTC; CDR3 protein: CASSLRTGRGYGYTF
V gene: TRBV6-1; clone size: .; J gene: TRBJ1-1; D gene: TRBD1; CDR3 DNA: TGTGCCAGCAGTCCGGACAGGGGGCGGTACACTGAAGCTTTCTTT; CDR3 protein: CASSPDRGRYTEAFF
V gene: TRBV28; clone size: .; J gene: TRBJ2-3; D gene: .; CDR3 DNA: TGTGCCAGCAGTTTGAGGCGAGGGTCCCCAGATACGCAGTATTTT; CDR3 protein: CASSLRRGSPDTQYF
V gene: TRBV7-7; clone size: .; J gene: TRBJ1-1; D gene: .; CDR3 DNA: TGTGCCAGCAGCTTCGACTTGAACACTGAAGCTTTCTTT; CDR3 protein: CASSFDLNTEAFF
V gene: TRBV9; clone size: .; J gene: TRBJ2-3; D gene: .; CDR3 DNA: TGTGCCAGCAGCGTAGAGAGTGGGACTCTTTTCCACGATACGCAGTATTTT; CDR3 protein: CASSVESGTLFHDTQYF
V gene: TRBV29-1; clone size: .; J gene: TRBJ2-5; D gene: .; CDR3 DNA: TGCAGCGTTGAAACGACAGTGGAGACCCAGTACTTC; CDR3 protein: CSVETTVETQYF
V gene: TRBV7-2; clone size: .; J gene: TRBJ2-2; D gene: .; CDR3 DNA: TGTGCCAGCAGCTCCGACCTTCCGGGCACCGGGGAGCTGTTTTTT; CDR3 protein: CASSSDLPGTGELFF
V gene: TRBV30; clone size: .; J gene: TRBJ1-5; D gene: .; CDR3 DNA: TGTGCCTGGAGGGGTAGAGGGAATCAGCCCCAGCATTTT; CDR3 protein: CAWRGRGNQPQHF
V gene: TRBV2; clone size: few; J gene: TRBJ1-2; D gene: TRBD1; CDR3 DNA: TGTGCCAGCAGTGAAAGGGACAGCTTTAGGTTTGGCTACACCTTC; CDR3 protein: CASSERDSFRFGYTF
V gene: TRBV5-4; clone size: .; J gene: TRBJ2-5; D gene: TRBD2; CDR3 DNA: TGTGCCAGCAGCTTGATGCTAGCGGGAGAGGAGACCCAGTACTTC; CDR3 protein: CASSLMLAGEETQYF
V gene: TRBV7-2; clone size: .; J gene: TRBJ1-3; D gene: TRBD1; CDR3 DNA: TGTGCCAGCAGCTTAGTGTCCACAGGGGCAGCTTCTGGAAACACCATATATTTT; CDR3 protein: CASSLVSTGAASGNTIYF
V gene: TRBV2; clone size: medium-sized; J gene: TRBJ1-4; D gene: TRBD1; CDR3 DNA: TGTGCCAGCAAAGACCCGACCACAGGGGCGGATAATGAAAAACTGTTTTTT; CDR3 protein: CASKDPTTGADNEKLFF
V gene: TRBV19; clone size: few; J gene: TRBJ1-5; D gene: .; CDR3 DNA: TGTGCCAGTAGTGTAGTAGCGGGCAATCAGCCCCAGCATTTT; CDR3 protein: CASSVVAGNQPQHF
V gene: TRBV28; clone size: .; J gene: TRBJ1-3; D gene: TRBD1; CDR3 DNA: TGTGCCAGCAGTACCCCGACAGGGGGTACTGGAAACACCATATATTTT; CDR3 protein: CASSTPTGGTGNTIYF
V gene: TRBV5-1; clone size: .; J gene: TRBJ2-3; D gene: .; CDR3 DNA: TGCGCCAGCCGCCTCGGGGCAGATACGCAGTATTTT; CDR3 protein: CASRLGADTQYF
V gene: TRBV9; clone size: .; J gene: TRBJ2-2; D gene: TRBD2; CDR3 DNA: TGTGCCAGCAGCGGACGACTAGCGGGAGGGCAAACCGGGGAGCTGTTTTTT; CDR3 protein: CASSGRLAGGQTGELFF
V gene: TRBV5-5; clone size: .; J gene: TRBJ2-3; D gene: .; CDR3 DNA: TGTGCCAGCAGCTTGTGGGGGCTTCAAACAGATACGCAGTATTTT; CDR3 protein: CASSLWGLQTDTQYF
V gene: TRBV4-3; clone size: .; J gene: TRBJ2-1; D gene: .; CDR3 DNA: TGCGCCAGCAGCCAGCCCCACAGGGCATCCTACAATGAGCAGTTCTTC; CDR3 protein: CASSQPHRASYNEQFF
V gene: TRBV18; clone size: .; J gene: TRBJ1-5; D gene: .; CDR3 DNA: TGTGCCAGCTCCGAATCGGACAGTCCAAATCAGCCCCAGCATTTT; CDR3 protein: CASSESDSPNQPQHF
V gene: TRBV7-3; clone size: .; J gene: TRBJ1-6; D gene: TRBD1; CDR3 DNA: TGTGCCAGCAGCTCGGGACAGACCAACTCTTCACCCCTCCACTTT; CDR3 protein: CASSSGQTNSSPLHF
V gene: TRBV11-2; clone size: .; J gene: TRBJ2-2; D gene: TRBD1; CDR3 DNA: TGTGCCAGCAGCTACGGGACAGGGGGGACCGGGGAGCTGTTTTTT; CDR3 protein: CASSYGTGGTGELFF
V gene: TRBV11-2; clone size: .; J gene: TRBJ1-1; D gene: .; CDR3 DNA: TGTGCCAGCGCACGGGGAGGTTTCCCCACTGAAGCTTTCTTT; CDR3 protein: CASARGGFPTEAFF
V gene: TRBV7-2; clone size: .; J gene: TRBJ1-4; D gene: .; CDR3 DNA: TGTGCCAGCAGCACAGGGACCTCCAGAGAAAAACTGTTTTTT; CDR3 protein: CASSTGTSREKLFF
V gene: TRBV6-5; clone size: .; J gene: TRBJ2-2; D gene: .; CDR3 DNA: TGTGCCAGCAGTTACCGCGGCGGGGTCGGGGAGCTGTTTTTT; CDR3 protein: CASSYRGGVGELFF
V gene: TRBV28; clone size: .; J gene: TRBJ1-5; D gene: .; CDR3 DNA: TGTGCCAGCAGGGAAGGGGGGGTAGGTCCCCAGCATTTT; CDR3 protein: CASREGGVGPQHF
V gene: TRBV7-9; clone size: .; J gene: TRBJ2-5; D gene: .; CDR3 DNA: TGTGCCAGCTCCAACGCGGATAGGGAGACCCAGTACTTC; CDR3 protein: CASSNADRETQYF
V gene: TRBV6-5; clone size: .; J gene: TRBJ1-5; D gene: TRBD1; CDR3 DNA: TGTGCCAGCAGTTTACGACAGGGCTATCAGCCCCAGCATTTT; CDR3 protein: CASSLRQGYQPQHF
V gene: TRBV2; clone size: .; J gene: TRBJ2-4; D gene: .; CDR3 DNA: TGTGCCAGCAGTGAAGGGGTACAGAAAAACATTCAGTACTTC; CDR3 protein: CASSEGVQKNIQYF
V gene: TRBV29-1; clone size: .; J gene: TRBJ2-7; D gene: .; CDR3 DNA: TGCAGCGTTGAAGATCCGGGGAGGACAGGTTCCTACGAGCAGTACTTC; CDR3 protein: CSVEDPGRTGSYEQYF
V gene: TRBV5-4; clone size: .; J gene: TRBJ1-4; D gene: .; CDR3 DNA: TGTGCCAGCAGCTTGGTGGGAGATGAAAAACTGTTTTTT; CDR3 protein: CASSLVGDEKLFF
V gene: TRBV14; clone size: .; J gene: TRBJ2-3; D gene: TRBD2; CDR3 DNA: TGTGCCAGCAGCCTCCTGCGTCGGGACTACACAGATACGCAGTATTTT; CDR3 protein: CASSLLRRDYTDTQYF
V gene: TRBV4-3; clone size: .; J gene: TRBJ2-7; D gene: .; CDR3 DNA: TGCGCCAGCAGCCTCCTCCTTGGAGGGGTCTACGAGCAGTACTTC; CDR3 protein: CASSLLLGGVYEQYF
V gene: TRBV7-9; clone size: .; J gene: TRBJ2-1; D gene: TRBD1; CDR3 DNA: TGTGCCAGCAGCTTGGACAGGGTTTTGCAGTTCTTC; CDR3 protein: CASSLDRVLQFF
V gene: TRBV27; clone size: .; J gene: TRBJ2-7; D gene: TRBD2; CDR3 DNA: TGTGCCAGCAGTCCACCGCTGACTAGCGGGAGGATTGCGATAAACGAGCAGTACTTC; CDR3 protein: CASSPPLTSGRIAINEQYF
V gene: TRBV9; clone size: .; J gene: TRBJ1-6; D gene: TRBD1; CDR3 DNA: TGTGCCAGCAGCCCCTCCGACAGGGAAAGTTCACCCCTCCACTTT; CDR3 protein: CASSPSDRESSPLHF
V gene: TRBV11-2; clone size: .; J gene: TRBJ1-2; D gene: .; CDR3 DNA: TGTGCCAGCAGCAAGGGGGTCAGGGGCGGTGGCTACACCTTC; CDR3 protein: CASSKGVRGGGYTF
V gene: TRBV5-4; clone size: .; J gene: TRBJ2-1; D gene: TRBD1; CDR3 DNA: TGTGCCAGCAGCTCCCTCCGGGACAGCTCCTACAATGAGCAGTTCTTC; CDR3 protein: CASSSLRDSSYNEQFF
V gene: TRBV2; clone size: .; J gene: TRBJ2-3; D gene: TRBD2; CDR3 DNA: TGTGCCAGCCCACCGGGACTAGGCCCAGATACGCAGTATTTT; CDR3 protein: CASPPGLGPDTQYF
V gene: TRBV19; clone size: .; J gene: TRBJ1-1; D gene: .; CDR3 DNA: TGTGCCAGTAGGCCGACTCTTCGGGGGGCGCCCACTGAAGCTTTCTTT; CDR3 protein: CASRPTLRGAPTEAFF
V gene: TRBV19; clone size: once; J gene: TRBJ1-2; D gene: .; CDR3 DNA: TGTGCCAGTAGTATCACTGGGGCCCCACGTGGCTACACCTTC; CDR3 protein: CASSITGAPRGYTF
V gene: TRBV2; clone size: .; J gene: TRBJ2-7; D gene: .; CDR3 DNA: TGTGCCAGCAGCCCGAGGTTGGCTATCTCCGACTACGAGCAGTACTTC; CDR3 protein: CASSPRLAISDYEQYF
V gene: TRBV11-2; clone size: .; J gene: TRBJ2-7; D gene: TRBD1; CDR3 DNA: TGTGCCAGCAGCGCCTTGACAGGGGGCCACGAGCAGTACTTC; CDR3 protein: CASSALTGGHEQYF
V gene: TRBV15; clone size: once; J gene: TRBJ1-6; D gene: .; CDR3 DNA: TGTGCCACCAGCAGAGAGGGACAAAATTCACCCCTCCACTTT; CDR3 protein: CATSREGQNSPLHF
V gene: TRBV19; clone size: once; J gene: TRBJ1-1; D gene: .; CDR3 DNA: TGTGCCAGTAGTTACGTAGGGGGGAACACTGAAGCTTTCTTT; CDR3 protein: CASSYVGGNTEAFF
V gene: TRBV11-2; clone size: .; J gene: TRBJ1-4; D gene: .; CDR3 DNA: TGTGCCAGCAGCTTATCGGGACTGTCAACTAATGAAAAACTGTTTTTT; CDR3 protein: CASSLSGLSTNEKLFF
V gene: TRBV19; clone size: .; J gene: TRBJ2-7; D gene: .; CDR3 DNA: TGTGCCAGTAGTATAGGGCCTTCGGGTGAGCAGTACTTC; CDR3 protein: CASSIGPSGEQYF
V gene: TRBV4-2; clone size: once; J gene: TRBJ1-2; D gene: .; CDR3 DNA: TGTGCCAGCAGCCAAGATCTTGCCAGACTAACGATTAACTATGGCTACACCTTC; CDR3 protein: CASSQDLARLTINYGYTF
V gene: TRBV5-4; clone size: .; J gene: TRBJ2-1; D gene: TRBD1; CDR3 DNA: TGTGCCAGCAGACGGGACAGGGGGGACAATGAGCAGTTCTTC; CDR3 protein: CASRRDRGDNEQFF
V gene: TRBV9; clone size: once; J gene: TRBJ2-3; D gene: .; CDR3 DNA: TGTGCCAGCAGCACCTTCGACAGTTCCACAGATACGCAGTATTTT; CDR3 protein: CASSTFDSSTDTQYF
V gene: TRBV6-5; clone size: few; J gene: TRBJ1-1; D gene: .; CDR3 DNA: TGTGCCAGCAGAATACAGGGCGAGGGCACTGAAGCTTTCTTT; CDR3 protein: CASRIQGEGTEAFF
V gene: TRBV28; clone size: .; J gene: TRBJ2-7; D gene: .; CDR3 DNA: TGTGCCAGCATCCCCCGGGACAACTCCTACGAGCAGTACTTC; CDR3 protein: CASIPRDNSYEQYF